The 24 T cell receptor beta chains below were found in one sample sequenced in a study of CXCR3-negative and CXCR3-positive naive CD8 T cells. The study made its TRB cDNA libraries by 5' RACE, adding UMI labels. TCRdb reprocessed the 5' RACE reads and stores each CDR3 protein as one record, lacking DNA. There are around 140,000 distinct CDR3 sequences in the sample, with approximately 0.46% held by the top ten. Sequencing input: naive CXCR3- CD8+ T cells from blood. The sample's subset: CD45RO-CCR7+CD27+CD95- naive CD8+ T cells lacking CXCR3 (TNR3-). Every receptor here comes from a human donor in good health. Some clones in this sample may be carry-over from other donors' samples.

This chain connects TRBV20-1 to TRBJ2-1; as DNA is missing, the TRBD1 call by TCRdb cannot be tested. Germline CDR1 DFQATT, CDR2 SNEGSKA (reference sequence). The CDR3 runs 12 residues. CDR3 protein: CSANPGSNEQFF.

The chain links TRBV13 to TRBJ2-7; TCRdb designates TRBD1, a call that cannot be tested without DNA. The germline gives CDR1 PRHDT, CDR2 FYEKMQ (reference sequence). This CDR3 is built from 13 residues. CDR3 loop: CASSLGGHYEQYF.

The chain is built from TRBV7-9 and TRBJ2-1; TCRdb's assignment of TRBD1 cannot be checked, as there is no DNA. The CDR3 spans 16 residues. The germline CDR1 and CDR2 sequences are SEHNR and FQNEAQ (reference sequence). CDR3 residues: CASSPRDASSYNEQFF.

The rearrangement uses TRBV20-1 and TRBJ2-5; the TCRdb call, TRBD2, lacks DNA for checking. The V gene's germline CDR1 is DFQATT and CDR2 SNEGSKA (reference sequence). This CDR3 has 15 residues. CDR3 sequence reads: CSATGRPILTETQYF.

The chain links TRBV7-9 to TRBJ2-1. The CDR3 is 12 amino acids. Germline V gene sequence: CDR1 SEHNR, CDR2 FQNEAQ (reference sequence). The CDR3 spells CASSIGGNEQFF.

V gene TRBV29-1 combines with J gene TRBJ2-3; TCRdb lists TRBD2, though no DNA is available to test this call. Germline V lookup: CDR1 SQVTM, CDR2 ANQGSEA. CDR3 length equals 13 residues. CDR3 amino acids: CSLESGDADTQYF.

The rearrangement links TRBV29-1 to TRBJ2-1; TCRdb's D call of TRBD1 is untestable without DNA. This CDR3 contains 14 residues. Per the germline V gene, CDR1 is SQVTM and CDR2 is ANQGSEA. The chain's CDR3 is CSTNGGQGTNEQFF.

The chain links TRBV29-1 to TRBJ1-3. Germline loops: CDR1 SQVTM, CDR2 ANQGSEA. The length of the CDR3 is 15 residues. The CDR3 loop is CSVEHQGTSGNTIYF. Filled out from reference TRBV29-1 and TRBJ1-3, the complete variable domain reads SAVISQKPSRDICQRGTSLTIQCQVDSQVTMMFWYRQQPGQSLTLIATANQGSEATYESGFVIDKFPISRPNLTFSTLTVSNMSPEDSSIYLCSVEHQGTSGNTIYFGEGSWLTVV.

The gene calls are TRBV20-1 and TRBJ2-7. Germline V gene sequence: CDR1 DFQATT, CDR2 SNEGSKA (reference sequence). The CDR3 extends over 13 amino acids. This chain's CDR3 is CSARVRSSYEQYF.

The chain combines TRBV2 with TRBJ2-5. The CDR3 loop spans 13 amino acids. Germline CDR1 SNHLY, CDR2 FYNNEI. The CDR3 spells CASSDGLQETQYF.

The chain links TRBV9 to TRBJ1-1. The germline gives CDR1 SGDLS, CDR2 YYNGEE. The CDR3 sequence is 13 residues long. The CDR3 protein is CASSVMRDTEAFF.

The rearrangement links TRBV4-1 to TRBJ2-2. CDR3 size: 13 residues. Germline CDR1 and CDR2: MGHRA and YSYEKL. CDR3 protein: CASSQVERYELFF.

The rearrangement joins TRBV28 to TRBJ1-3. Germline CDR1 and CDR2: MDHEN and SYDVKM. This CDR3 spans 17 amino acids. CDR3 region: CATTDLPTPYSGNTIYF.

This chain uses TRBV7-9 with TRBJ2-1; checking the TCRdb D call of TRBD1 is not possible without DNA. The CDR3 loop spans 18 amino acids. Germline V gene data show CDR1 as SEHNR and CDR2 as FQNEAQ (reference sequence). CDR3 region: CASSVTPSGTGGDNEQFF. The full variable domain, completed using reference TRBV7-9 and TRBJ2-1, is DTGVSQNPRHKITKRGQNVTFRCDPISEHNRLYWYRQTLGQGPEFLTYFQNEAQLEKSRLLSDRFSAERPKGSFSTLEIQRTEQGDSAMYLCASSVTPSGTGGDNEQFFGPGTRLTVL.

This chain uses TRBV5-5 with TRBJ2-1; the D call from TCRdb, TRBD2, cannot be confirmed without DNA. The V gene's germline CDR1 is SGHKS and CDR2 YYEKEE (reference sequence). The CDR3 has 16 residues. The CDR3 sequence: CASSLGYTTANNEQFF.

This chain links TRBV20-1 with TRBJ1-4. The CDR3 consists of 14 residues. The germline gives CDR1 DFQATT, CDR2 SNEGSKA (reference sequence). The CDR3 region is CSARVGATNEKLFF.

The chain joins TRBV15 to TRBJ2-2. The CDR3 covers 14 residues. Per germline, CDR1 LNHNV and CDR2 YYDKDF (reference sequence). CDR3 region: CATSRSLGTGELFF. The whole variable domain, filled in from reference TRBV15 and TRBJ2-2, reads DAMVIQNPRYQVTQFGKPVTLSCSQTLNHNVMYWYQQKSSQAPKLLFHYYDKDFNNEADTPDNFQSRRPNTSFCFLDIRSPGLGDTAMYLCATSRSLGTGELFFGEGSRLTVL.

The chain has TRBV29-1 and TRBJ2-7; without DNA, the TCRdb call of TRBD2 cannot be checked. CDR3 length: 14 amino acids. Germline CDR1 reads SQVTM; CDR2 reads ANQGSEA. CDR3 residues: CSVVLKGNSYEQYF.

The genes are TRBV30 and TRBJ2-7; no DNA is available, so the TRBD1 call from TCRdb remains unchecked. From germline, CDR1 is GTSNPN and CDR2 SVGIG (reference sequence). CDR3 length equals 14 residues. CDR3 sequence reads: CASKGTASSYEQYF. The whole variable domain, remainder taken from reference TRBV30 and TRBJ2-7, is SQTIHQWPATLVQPVGSPLSLECTVEGTSNPNLYWYRQAAGRGLQLLFYSVGIGQISSEVPQNLSASRPQDRQFILSSKKLLLSDSGFYLCASKGTASSYEQYFGPGTRLTVT.

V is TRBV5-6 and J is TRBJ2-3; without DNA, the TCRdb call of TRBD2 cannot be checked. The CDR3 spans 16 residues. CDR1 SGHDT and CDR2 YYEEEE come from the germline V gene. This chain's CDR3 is CASSSRGARSTDTQYF.

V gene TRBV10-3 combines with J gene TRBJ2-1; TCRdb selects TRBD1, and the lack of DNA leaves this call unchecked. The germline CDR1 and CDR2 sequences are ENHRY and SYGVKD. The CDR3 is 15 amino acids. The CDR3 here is CAISGVGGRNDEQFF.

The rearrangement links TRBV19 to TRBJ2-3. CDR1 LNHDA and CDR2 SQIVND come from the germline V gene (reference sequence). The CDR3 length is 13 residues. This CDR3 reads CASSIGRQDTQYF.

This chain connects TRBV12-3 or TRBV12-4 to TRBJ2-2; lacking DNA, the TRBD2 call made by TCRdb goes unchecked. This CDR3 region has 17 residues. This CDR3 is CASSRYGLAQNTGELFF.

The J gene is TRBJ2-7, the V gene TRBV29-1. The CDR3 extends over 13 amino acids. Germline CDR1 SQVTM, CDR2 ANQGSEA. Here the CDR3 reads CSVYDPNGWEQYF.